Here is one T cell receptor (beta chain) with its context. The data were obtained in a study of blood T cell repertoires in COVID-19. Study-level background: Sites in the United States, Italy and Spain provided acute and convalescent COVID-19 samples. In each case, the material was cDNA or gDNA derived from T cells, B-cell-depleted T cells, or PBMCs.

In the original analysis: How many nucleated cells were present was estimated from reference gene primer amplification. Clones were sequenced by immunoSEQ multiplex PCR, and TCRdb holds only the in-frame ones, with some missing. For V, J and clone size, that table is used; D and trimming come from the DNA. This sample yields some 150,000 clones, of which 80% to 90% are seen a single time; more than 2% belongs to the top ten. The V end lost 3 bases, the J end lost 4 bases, and 19 bases lay between the germline ends. CDR1 KGHSH and CDR2 LQKENI come from the germline V gene. This CDR3 spans 17 amino acids.

The clonotype comes from a woman aged 70 to 79 with acute or convalescent COVID-19. The rearrangement joins TRBV18 to TRBJ1-5; D unresolved. Sequenced: peripheral blood. CDR3 sequence reads: CASSPLPNFSGNQPQHF. CDR3 in DNA: TGTGCCAGCTCACCCCTCCCGAATTTTTCAGGAAATCAGCCCCAGCATTTT.